Presented here are 6 T cell receptor beta chains from one specimen sequenced in a study of cytomegalovirus exposure and HLA in healthy donors. PCR employed 60 Vbeta and 13 Jbeta primers. The protocol was immunoSEQ multiplex PCR, while the TCRdb copy is restricted to in-frame clones and leaves out a portion. The table lists 150,000 or so clones, about four fifths of them singletons, with about 5.6% in the top ten. Sequencing was carried out using PBMCs. The receptors come from a young man in good health and CMV-seropositive.

The V gene is TRBV28, the J gene TRBJ2-1; TRBD1 matches at 8 bases. The V gene end was trimmed by 4 bases and the J gene end by 6 bases; junction bases not matched to a gene: 8. The CDR3 covers 15 residues. The germline V gene encodes CDR1 MDHEN and CDR2 SYDVKM. The CDR3, as DNA: TGTGCCAGCAGTTCCAGACAGGGGTACAGCAATGAGCAGTTCTTC. Translated: CASSSRQGYSNEQFF.

The chain has TRBV19 and TRBJ2-7; no firm D call. Deletions cut 6 bases from V and 2 bases from J, with 11 bases between. The CDR3 has 13 residues. Germline values: CDR1 LNHDA, CDR2 SQIVND (reference sequence). The CDR3 is CASSISYTYEQYF. CDR3 sequence (DNA): TGTGCCAGTAGCATCTCTTACACCTACGAGCAGTACTTC.

This clone was detected only a few times. The chain has TRBV11-2 and TRBJ1-1; D unresolved. CDR1 and CDR2 (germline): SGHAT, FQNNGV. The CDR3 loop spans 13 amino acids. V lost 0 bases and J 7 bases, leaving 9 bases between the germline ends. The CDR3: CASSLDIRGEAFF. In nucleotides, the CDR3 is TGTGCCAGCAGCTTAGATATTCGAGGTGAAGCTTTCTTT.

The genes are TRBV11-2 and TRBJ2-5; weak D call: TRBD2 (5 bases). V gave up 5 bases and J gave up 4 bases, with 17 bases separating them. The CDR3 extends over 15 amino acids. Germline V gene data show CDR1 as SGHAT and CDR2 as FQNNGV. The CDR3 DNA is TGTGCCAGCAGCAGTAATAACGGGGTTATAGAGACCCAGTACTTC. This encodes CASSSNNGVIETQYF.

The V and J genes are TRBV6-1 and TRBJ2-3; D remains ambiguous. V lost 2 bases and J 4 bases, leaving 10 bases between the germline ends. CDR1 and CDR2 (germline): MNHNS, SASEGT. The CDR3 contains 14 residues. This CDR3 reads CASSEPRRADTQYF. In nucleotides, the CDR3 is TGTGCCAGCAGTGAACCCAGACGGGCAGATACGCAGTATTTT.

The chain combines TRBV28 with TRBJ2-5; D uncertain. This CDR3 comprises 12 residues. Germline CDR1 is MDHEN and CDR2 is SYDVKM. V was pared by 5 bases and J by 5 bases, with 9 bases between. The CDR3 spells CASSLNPETQYF. The CDR3, as DNA: TGTGCCAGCAGTCTAAATCCGGAGACCCAGTACTTC. Using reference TRBV28 and TRBJ2-5 for the parts outside the CDR3, the full variable domain is DVKVTQSSRYLVKRTGEKVFLECVQDMDHENMFWYRQDPGLGLRLIYFSYDVKMKEKGDIPEGYSVSREKKERFSLILESASTNQTSMYLCASSLNPETQYFGPGTRLLVL.